The clone carrying this T cell receptor beta chain was seen a handful of times. Germline trimming cut 1 base from V and 4 bases from J; bases unmatched to any gene: 7. The CDR3 sequence is 17 residues long. Per germline, CDR1 LGHNA and CDR2 YNFKEQ. This sample is part of a study of blood T cell repertoires in COVID-19. Generated by immunoSEQ multiplex PCR, the TCRdb table keeps only in-frame clones and is missing some. Of fewer than 400,000 clones detected, around nine tenths appear once; the ten largest clones hold roughly a tenth. Material: PBMCs or T cells enriched from blood (not recorded which). The chain recombines TRBV4-2 with TRBJ2-5; 12 positions agree with TRBD2. The clonotype originates from a woman aged 50 to 60 who had recovered from COVID-19. The CDR3 loop reads CASSQGSSGGASETQYF. CDR3 DNA sequence: TGTGCCAGCAGCCAAGGGTCTAGCGGGGGGGCCTCAGAGACCCAGTACTTC.